This T cell receptor beta chain originates from a study of molecular identifiers for immune sequencing clone quantification listed by TCRdb under 2018. Describing the broader study: In a replicate experiment, RNA from around 20,000 or 100,000 naive CD8 T cells was split into five aliquots, four of which were sequenced. This methods study benchmarked molecular-identifier clustering-based TCR repertoire sequencing (MIDCIRS) and TCR RNA copy counting, using CD8 T cells to do so. What the authors observed across the whole study: Modeling gave approximately 3 recovered TCR RNA copies per cell versus about 10 by digital PCR, implying 25% to 30% capture efficiency. In CMV-specific effector cells, clones with more than 20 RNA copies accounted for over 97% of molecules, whereas in naive cells such clones accounted for under 1%. Naive libraries contained spiked-in Jurkat TCR RNA (approximately nine copies' worth), which is not part of the donor repertoire. When barcode sub-clustering was left out, chimeric consensus sequences inflated TCR diversity, with chimeras reaching as high as 47%. Identical TCR molecules sharing a barcode could cause highly expanded clone sizes to be underestimated. A single cell's worth of spiked-in Jurkat TCR RNA was reported detectable even among approximately 930,000 naive CD8 T cells.

Library prep was done by PCR. This sample was sequenced with an Illumina HiSeq 4000. Bulk TCR libraries were made following a previously described method, with the TCR primers given in Table S5. Purification of total RNA was performed with the Qiagen AllPrep DNA/RNA kit. Before analysis, reads from multiple sequencing runs of the same library were pooled. For the original study's pipeline: Reads were retained only if an exact TCR constant sequence was present, and the retained reads were trimmed to 150 nt and grouped according to their 12-nt molecular barcodes. Reads within each barcode group were sub-clustered using a 15% Levenshtein threshold, and quality-weighted consensus sequences were constructed for each RNA molecule. Non-functional sequences were filtered out, along with any lower-count sequence sitting one edit away from another sequence. Based on fitting two negative binomial distributions, any barcode sub-cluster with under 20% of the maximum read count was discarded. TCRdb handled the public reads itself, with Q25 trimming in fastp and clone calling in MiXCR, and kept productive beta chains. Here each entry gathers all rows of one CDR3 protein and keeps the most common genes and DNA. These V and J calls originate from TCRdb's pipeline instead of the authors' own analysis. The sample table records tens of thousands of distinct CDR3 sequences; 15% to 20% of these occur just once. Clones ranked in the top ten supply 0.75% to 0.95% of the sample.

A note on this clonotype: This clone's antigen is unknown. Base qualities are not provided; no much larger clone lies one nucleotide away.

Libraries of naive CD8 T cells were built from about 20,000 to 1,000,000 sorted cells, with 10%, 30% or 50% of the purified RNA used. On a BD FACSAria II, naive CD8 T cells were FACS-sorted as CD8+CD4-CCR7+CD45RA+ and collected into RLT Plus buffer. Under 11 TCR copies' worth of Jurkat RNA were spiked into roughly 17,000-1,100,000 naive CD8 T cell samples to test detection sensitivity. Enrichment of CD8 T cells was done with RosetteSep CD8+ T Cell Enrichment Cocktail plus Ficoll-Paque, and ACK red cell lysis came afterward. The germline V gene encodes CDR1 SEHNR and CDR2 FQNEAQ (reference sequence). V and J are trimmed by 5 bases and 0 bases, and the gene matches miss 4 bases of the junction. The CDR3 spans 14 residues, from the cysteine through the phenylalanine. The sequence is cut down to CDR3 DNA, 42 bases in frame from base 1.

Sequencing used naive CD8+ T cells from blood, with Jurkat cell RNA spiked in. Per the publication, the cell subset or site label means: FACS-sorted CD8+CD4-CCR7+CD45RA+ naive T cells. The TCR sequence derives from a human donor in good health. Some libraries in this study had Jurkat cell RNA spiked in. Recombination connected TRBV7-9 to TRBJ2-7, with 7 bases aligning to TRBD2. The CDR3 region has the sequence CASSPRDYSYEQYF. The DNA sequence follows: TGTGCCAGCAGCCCTAGGGACTACTCCTACGAGCAGTACTTC.